Listed below are T cell receptor beta chains from one sample, sequenced in a study of blood T cell repertoires in COVID-19. Assay used: immunoSEQ multiplex PCR; TCRdb lists only in-frame clones, some missing. The table has about 140,000 clones, roughly 85% seen once. Sample: peripheral blood. These receptors came from a man aged 50 to 59 with acute or convalescent COVID-19. CDR3s include the opening cysteine and the closing phenylalanine or tryptophan. D genes are given only for firm matches. Size is omitted from some rows. Given values are once, few, many or a class for expanded clones.

CDR3 DNA,CDR3 protein,clone size,D gene,V gene,J gene
TGTGCCATCAGTGCTAGCGGGAGTCAGGCGGAGACCCAGTACTTC,CAISASGSQAETQYF,-,TRBD2,TRBV10-3,TRBJ2-5
TGTGCCAGCAGCTTATGGGGACAGGGAGTTTCACCCCTCCACTTT,CASSLWGQGVSPLHF,-,TRBD1,TRBV5-8,TRBJ1-6
TGTGCCAGCAGCCAGGGGACAGGGGCCTACGAGCAGTACTTC,CASSQGTGAYEQYF,-,TRBD1,TRBV14,TRBJ2-7
TGTGCCAGCAGCAAAGGGGGACAGGGTTTTACCGGGAGGCTCCGGGGAGCTGTTTTT,CASSKGGQGFTGRLRGAVF,-,-,TRBV21-1,TRBJ2-2
TGTGCCAGCAGCCCGCGGGAGGAGGGCTACAATGAGCAGTTCTTC,CASSPREEGYNEQFF,-,TRBD2,TRBV3-1/TRBV3-2,TRBJ2-1
TGTGCCAGCAGCCCCCGGACAGCGCAGCGCTCACCCCTCCACTTT,CASSPRTAQRSPLHF,once,-,TRBV3-1/TRBV3-2,TRBJ1-6
TGTGCCAGCAGTGAGCAGGGTTCTCAGCCCCAGCATTTT,CASSEQGSQPQHF,-,-,TRBV2,TRBJ1-5
TGTGCCAGCAGCGGCCGGACAGGGGCAAGCGAGCAGTACTTC,CASSGRTGASEQYF,-,TRBD1,TRBV7-8,TRBJ2-7
TGTGCCAGTAGTACCCTGACTTTGGGTACTGAAAAACTGTTTTTT,CASSTLTLGTEKLFF,-,-,TRBV19,TRBJ1-4
TGTGCCAGCGGCGAGGCAGATACGCAGTATTTT,CASGEADTQYF,-,-,TRBV12-3/TRBV12-4,TRBJ2-3
TGTGCCAGCAGTGATTCGGGGTGGGAAAAGGGTACAGATACGCAGTATTTT,CASSDSGWEKGTDTQYF,-,-,TRBV25-1,TRBJ2-3
TGTGCCAGCAGCCAAGCAGGGGGTGGCACTGAAGCTTTCTTT,CASSQAGGGTEAFF,few,TRBD1,TRBV14,TRBJ1-1
TGTGCCAGCAGCCCCGGGGCTAGCGGGGGGGCCGAAGAGACCCAGTACTTC,CASSPGASGGAEETQYF,-,TRBD2,TRBV5-5,TRBJ2-5
TGTGCCAGCAGCCCCTTTGACTGGAGCGGGGAGCTGTTTTTT,CASSPFDWSGELFF,-,-,TRBV5-5,TRBJ2-2
TGTGCCAGCAGTGAAAGCCAATACTATGGCTACACCTTC,CASSESQYYGYTF,-,-,TRBV6-1,TRBJ1-2
TGTGCCAGCAGCGATGACAGGGGGCGGCTAGCGGGCAGGACCTACGAGCAGTACTTC,CASSDDRGRLAGRTYEQYF,-,TRBD1,TRBV7-9,TRBJ2-7
TGCGCCAGCAGCTCAGGACAGGGGGCGAACACCGGGGAGCTGTTTTTT,CASSSGQGANTGELFF,-,TRBD1,TRBV5-1,TRBJ2-2
TGTGCCAGTAGTATAGTTAACAGGGGCACAGATACGCAGTATTTT,CASSIVNRGTDTQYF,-,-,TRBV19,TRBJ2-3
TGTGCCAGCAGTTACTCTGCGGGAGGTTCCTACGAGCAGTACTTC,CASSYSAGGSYEQYF,-,TRBD2,TRBV6-5,TRBJ2-7
TGTGCCAGCAGTTACGGTAGCGGGGGGGCATTCGGGCAGTTCTTC,CASSYGSGGAFGQFF,-,TRBD2,TRBV6-2/TRBV6-3,TRBJ2-1
TGTGCCAGCAGCTTAGCGTCCAGGTTCAACACTGAAGCTTTCTTT,CASSLASRFNTEAFF,-,-,TRBV11-3,TRBJ1-1
TGTGCCAGCTCACCGCTTGCCACACAAACGAATGAAAAACTGTTTTTT,CASSPLATQTNEKLFF,-,-,TRBV18,TRBJ1-4